This TCR beta chain came from a study of shared T cell receptors in the human thymus. Method: immunoSEQ multiplex PCR; TCRdb's copy keeps in-frame clones and lacks some. The table lists 500,000 to 850,000 clones, 70% to 90% of them singletons. The CDR3 has 17 residues. The junction had 11 bases not matched to a gene; V was cut back by 2 bases and J by 5 bases. CDR1 SGHRS and CDR2 YFSETQ come from the germline V gene. This sample was shared with a second study, whose subject was human thymus T cells. From that report: The source of the thymus tissue was resections taken during corrective heart surgery.

The specimen sequenced was thymocytes. This chain joins TRBV5-1 and TRBJ2-1, with 9 nucleotides matching TRBD2. This receptor was obtained from a boy in the first two years of life with a congenital heart defect. This chain's CDR3 is CASSFSSPSGVNNEQFF. The CDR3 nucleotides read TGCGCCAGCAGCTTTTCTTCCCCTAGCGGGGTTAACAATGAGCAGTTCTTC.